The table lists the clone carrying this T cell receptor beta chain with a few counts. The CDR3 runs 16 residues. Germline values: CDR1 MNHEY, CDR2 SVGEGT. The V and J ends lost 2 bases and 3 bases respectively, with 14 bases between them. The use of a sample-barcoded 5' primer and a J-beta primer mix characterized a second PCR of roughly 6 to 11 cycles. TCRdb ran MiXCR on the 5' RACE reads and lists one entry per CDR3 protein. Among 1.5 million to 2 million distinct CDR3 sequences, roughly 52% were seen once, and the ten largest hold about 2.1%. The entry originates in a study of blood T cells in healthy people across ages.

The sample taken for sequencing was blood. The receptor was derived from a middle-aged woman in good health. V usage is TRBV6-2 or TRBV6-3 and J usage is TRBJ2-4, with D tentatively TRBD1 (6 bases). The CDR3 here is CASSYHVGAGKNIQYF. CDR3 coding DNA: TGTGCCAGCAGTTACCACGTGGGGGCAGGCAAAAACATTCAGTACTTC.